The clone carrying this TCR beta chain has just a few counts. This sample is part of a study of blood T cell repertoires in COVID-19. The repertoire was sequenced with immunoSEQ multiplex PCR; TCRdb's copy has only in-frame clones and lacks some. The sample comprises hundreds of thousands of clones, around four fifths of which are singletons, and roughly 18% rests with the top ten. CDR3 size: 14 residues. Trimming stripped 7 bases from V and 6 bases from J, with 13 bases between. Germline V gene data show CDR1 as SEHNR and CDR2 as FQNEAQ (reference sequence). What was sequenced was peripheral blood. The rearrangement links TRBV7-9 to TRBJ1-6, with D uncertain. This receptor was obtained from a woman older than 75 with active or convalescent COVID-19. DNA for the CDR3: TGTGCCAGCACCCGGATGACACCTAATTCACCCCTCCACTTT. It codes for CASTRMTPNSPLHF.